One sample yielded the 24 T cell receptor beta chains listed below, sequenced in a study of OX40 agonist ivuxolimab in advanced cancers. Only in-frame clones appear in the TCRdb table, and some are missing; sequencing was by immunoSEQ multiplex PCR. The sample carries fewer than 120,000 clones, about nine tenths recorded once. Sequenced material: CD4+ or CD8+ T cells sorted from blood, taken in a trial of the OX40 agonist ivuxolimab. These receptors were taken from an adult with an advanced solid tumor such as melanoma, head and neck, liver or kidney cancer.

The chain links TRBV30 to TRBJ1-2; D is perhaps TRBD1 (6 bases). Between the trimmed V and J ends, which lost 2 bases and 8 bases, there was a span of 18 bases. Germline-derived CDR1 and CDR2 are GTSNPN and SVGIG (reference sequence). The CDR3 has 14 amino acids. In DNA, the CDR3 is TGTGCCTGGAGTTTCTTGGGTGGGGGCGAGGGCTACACCTTC. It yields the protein CAWSFLGGGEGYTF.

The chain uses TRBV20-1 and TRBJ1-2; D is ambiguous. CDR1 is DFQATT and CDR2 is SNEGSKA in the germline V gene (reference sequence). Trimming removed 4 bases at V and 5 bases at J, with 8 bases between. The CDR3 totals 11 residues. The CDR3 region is CSANIQYGYTF. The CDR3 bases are TGCAGTGCTAACATACAGTATGGCTACACCTTC.

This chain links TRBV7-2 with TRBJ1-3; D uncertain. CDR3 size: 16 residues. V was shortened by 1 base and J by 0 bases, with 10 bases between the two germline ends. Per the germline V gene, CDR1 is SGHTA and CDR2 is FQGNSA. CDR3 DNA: TGTGCCAGCAGCTTAGGGTTGTCAAGCTCTGGAAACACCATATATTTT. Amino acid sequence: CASSLGLSSSGNTIYF.

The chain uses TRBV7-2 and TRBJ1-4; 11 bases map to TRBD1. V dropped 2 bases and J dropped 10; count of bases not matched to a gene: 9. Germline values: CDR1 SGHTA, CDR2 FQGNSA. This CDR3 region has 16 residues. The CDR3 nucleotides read TGTGCCAGCAGCTTAAGGCCTGGTGGGACAGGGGGAAAACTGTTTTTT. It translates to CASSLRPGGTGGKLFF.

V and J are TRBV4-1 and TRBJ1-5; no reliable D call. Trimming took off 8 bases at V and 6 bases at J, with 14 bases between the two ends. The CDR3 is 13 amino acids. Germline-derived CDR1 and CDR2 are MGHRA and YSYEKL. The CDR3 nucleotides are TGCGCCAGCCGAGGGAAAGACGGTCAGCCCCAGCATTTT. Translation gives CASRGKDGQPQHF.

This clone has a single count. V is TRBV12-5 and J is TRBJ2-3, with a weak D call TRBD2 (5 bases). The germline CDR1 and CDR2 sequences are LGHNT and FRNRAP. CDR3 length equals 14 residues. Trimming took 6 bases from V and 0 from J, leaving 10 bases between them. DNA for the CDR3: TGTGCTAGTGGAAAGAGCGGTAGCACAGATACGCAGTATTTT. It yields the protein CASGKSGSTDTQYF.

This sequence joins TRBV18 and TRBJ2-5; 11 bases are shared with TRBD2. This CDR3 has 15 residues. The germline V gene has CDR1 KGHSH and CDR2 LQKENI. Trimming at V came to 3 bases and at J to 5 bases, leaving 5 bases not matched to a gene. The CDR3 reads CASSPASGGPETQYF. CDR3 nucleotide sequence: TGTGCCAGCTCACCCGCTAGCGGGGGGCCCGAGACCCAGTACTTC.

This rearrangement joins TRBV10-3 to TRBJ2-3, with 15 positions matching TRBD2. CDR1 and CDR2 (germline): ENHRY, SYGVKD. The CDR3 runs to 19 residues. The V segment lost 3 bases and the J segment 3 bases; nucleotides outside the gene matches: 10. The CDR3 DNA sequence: TGTGCCATCAGTGAAAGAGGGACTAGCGGGAGGTCTAGGACAGATACGCAGTATTTT. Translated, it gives CAISERGTSGRSRTDTQYF.

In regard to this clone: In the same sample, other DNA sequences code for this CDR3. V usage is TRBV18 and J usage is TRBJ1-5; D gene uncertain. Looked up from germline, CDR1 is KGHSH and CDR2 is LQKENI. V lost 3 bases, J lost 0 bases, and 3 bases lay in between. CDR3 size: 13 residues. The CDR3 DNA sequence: TGTGCCAGCTCACCCGATAGCAATCAGCCCCAGCATTTT. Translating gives CASSPDSNQPQHF.

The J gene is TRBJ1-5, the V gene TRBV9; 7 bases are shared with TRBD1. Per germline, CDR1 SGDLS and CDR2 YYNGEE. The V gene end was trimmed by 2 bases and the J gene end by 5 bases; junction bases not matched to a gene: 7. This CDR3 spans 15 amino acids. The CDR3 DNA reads TGTGCCAGCAGCGTTCAGGGGGACAACGATCAGCCCCAGCATTTT. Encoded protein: CASSVQGDNDQPQHF. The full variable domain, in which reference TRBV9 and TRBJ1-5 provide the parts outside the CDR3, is DSGVTQTPKHLITATGQRVTLRCSPRSGDLSVYWYQQSLDQGLQFLIQYYNGEERAKGNILERFSAQQFPDLHSELNLSSLELGDSALYFCASSVQGDNDQPQHFGDGTRLSIL.

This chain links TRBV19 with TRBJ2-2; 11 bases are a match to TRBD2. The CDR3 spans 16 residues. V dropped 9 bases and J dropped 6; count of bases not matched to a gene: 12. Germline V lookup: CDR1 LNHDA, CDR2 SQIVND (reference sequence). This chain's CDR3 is CASEGLAARRSGELFF. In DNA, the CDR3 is TGTGCCAGCGAGGGACTAGCGGCCCGGAGGTCCGGGGAGCTGTTTTTT.

CDR3 sequence reads: CAISTSTQGDSPLHF. Here the CDR3 DNA reads TGTGCCATCAGTACTTCTACCCAGGGGGATTCACCCCTCCACTTT. V and J are TRBV10-3 and TRBJ1-6; 7 nucleotides match TRBD1. There are 15 residues in the CDR3. Germline V lookup: CDR1 ENHRY, CDR2 SYGVKD. V gave up 5 bases and J gave up 8 bases; unmatched junction bases: 9.

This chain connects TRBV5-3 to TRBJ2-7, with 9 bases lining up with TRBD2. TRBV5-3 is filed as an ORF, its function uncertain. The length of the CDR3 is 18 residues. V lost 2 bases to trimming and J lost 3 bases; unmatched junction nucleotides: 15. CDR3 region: CARSLLGDTSGLYYEQYF. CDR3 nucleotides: TGTGCCAGAAGCTTATTGGGGGACACTAGCGGGTTATACTACGAGCAGTACTTC.

The CDR3 nucleotides are TGTGCCAGCAGTGACCGGACAGGGTGGGAAAAACTGTTTTTT. Translation gives CASSDRTGWEKLFF. V gene TRBV2 combines with J gene TRBJ1-4; 8 bases match TRBD1. CDR1 and CDR2 from the germline V gene are SNHLY and FYNNEI. This CDR3 has 14 residues. J gave up 8 bases and V 3 bases, and 5 bases lay outside the gene matches.

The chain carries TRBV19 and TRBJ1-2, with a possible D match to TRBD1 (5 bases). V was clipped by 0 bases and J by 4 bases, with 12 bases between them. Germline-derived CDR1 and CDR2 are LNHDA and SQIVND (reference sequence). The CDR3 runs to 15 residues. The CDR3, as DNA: TGTGCCAGTAGTATAGATCCGGGGCAGACCTATGGCTACACCTTC. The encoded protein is CASSIDPGQTYGYTF.

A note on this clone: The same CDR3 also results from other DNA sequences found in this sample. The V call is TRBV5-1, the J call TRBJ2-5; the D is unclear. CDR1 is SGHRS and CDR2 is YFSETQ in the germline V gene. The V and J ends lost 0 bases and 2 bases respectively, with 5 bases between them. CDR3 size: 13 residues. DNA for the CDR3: TGCGCCAGCAGCTTGGGCAGTCAAGAGACCCAGTACTTC. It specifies CASSLGSQETQYF.

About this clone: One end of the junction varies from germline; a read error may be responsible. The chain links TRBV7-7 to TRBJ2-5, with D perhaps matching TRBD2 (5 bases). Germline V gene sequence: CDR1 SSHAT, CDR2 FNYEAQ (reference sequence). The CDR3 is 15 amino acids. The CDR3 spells CASSPLRGPGETQYF. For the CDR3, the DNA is TGTGCTAGCAGCCCCCTCCGGGGTCCCGGAGAGACCCAGTACTTC. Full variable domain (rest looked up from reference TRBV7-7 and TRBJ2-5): GAGVSQSPRYKVTKRGQDVTLRCDPISSHATLYWYQQALGQGPEFLTYFNYEAQPDKSGLPSDRFSAERPEGSISTLTIQRTEQRDSAMYRCASSPLRGPGETQYFGPGTRLLVL.

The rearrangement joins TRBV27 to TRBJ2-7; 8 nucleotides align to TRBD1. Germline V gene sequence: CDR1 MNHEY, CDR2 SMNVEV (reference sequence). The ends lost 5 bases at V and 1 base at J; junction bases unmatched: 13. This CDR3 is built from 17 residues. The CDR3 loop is CASSPIPGQGLSYEQYF. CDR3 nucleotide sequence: TGTGCCAGCAGTCCGATACCCGGACAGGGTCTTTCCTACGAGCAGTACTTC.

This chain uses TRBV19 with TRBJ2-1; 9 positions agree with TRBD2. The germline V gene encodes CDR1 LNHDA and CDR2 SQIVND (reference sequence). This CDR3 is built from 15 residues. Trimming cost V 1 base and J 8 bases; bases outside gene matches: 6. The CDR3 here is CASSIVASGTYEQFF. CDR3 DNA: TGTGCCAGTAGTATAGTGGCTAGCGGGACCTATGAGCAGTTCTTC.

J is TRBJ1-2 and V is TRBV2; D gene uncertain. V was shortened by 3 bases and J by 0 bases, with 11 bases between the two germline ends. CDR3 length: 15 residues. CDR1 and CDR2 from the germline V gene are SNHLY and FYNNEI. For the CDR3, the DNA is TGTGCCAGCAGTGAGACGGATGTGCCTAACTATGGCTACACCTTC. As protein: CASSETDVPNYGYTF.

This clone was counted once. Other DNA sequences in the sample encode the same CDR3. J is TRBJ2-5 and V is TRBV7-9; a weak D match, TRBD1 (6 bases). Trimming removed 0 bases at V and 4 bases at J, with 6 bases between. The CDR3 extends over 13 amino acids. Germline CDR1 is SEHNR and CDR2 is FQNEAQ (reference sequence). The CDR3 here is CASSLAGGETQYF. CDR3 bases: TGTGCCAGCAGCTTAGCAGGGGGAGAGACCCAGTACTTC.

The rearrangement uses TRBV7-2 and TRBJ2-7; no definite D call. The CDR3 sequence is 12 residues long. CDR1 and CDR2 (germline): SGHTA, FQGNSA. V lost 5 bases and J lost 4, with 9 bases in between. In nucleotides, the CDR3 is TGTGCCAGCAGCCCGCCCGGTTACGAGCAGTACTTC. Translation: CASSPPGYEQYF.

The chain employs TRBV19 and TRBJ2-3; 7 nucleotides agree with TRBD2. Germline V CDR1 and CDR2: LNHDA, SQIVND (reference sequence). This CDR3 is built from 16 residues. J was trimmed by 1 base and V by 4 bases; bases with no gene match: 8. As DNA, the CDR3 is TGTGCCAGTAGTACTTTAGCGGGTGTAGGCACAGATACGCAGTATTTT. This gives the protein CASSTLAGVGTDTQYF.

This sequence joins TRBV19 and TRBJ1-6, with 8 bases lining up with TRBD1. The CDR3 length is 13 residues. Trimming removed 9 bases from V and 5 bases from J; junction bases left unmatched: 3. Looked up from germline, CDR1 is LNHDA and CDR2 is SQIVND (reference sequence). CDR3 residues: CARGDRNNSPLHF. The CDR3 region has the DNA TGTGCCAGGGGGGACAGGAATAATTCACCCCTCCACTTT. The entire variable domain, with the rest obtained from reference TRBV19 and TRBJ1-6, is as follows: DGGITQSPKYLFRKEGQNVTLSCEQNLNHDAMYWYRQDPGQGLRLIYYSQIVNDFQKGDIAEGYSVSREKKESFPLTVTSAQKNPTAFYLCARGDRNNSPLHFGNGTRLTVT.